The TCR beta chain under discussion was sequenced for a study of blood T cell repertoires in COVID-19 (dated by TCRdb to 2020 to 2022). Describing the broader study: Samples from collaborators originated in the United States, Italy and Spain and spanned both the acute and convalescent phases of COVID-19. The prospective study material was composed of cDNA or gDNA derived from T cells, B-cell-depleted T cells, or PBMCs. Deeply sampled blood TCRbeta repertoires from subjects exposed to, actively infected with, or recovered from COVID-19 were included in the dataset. The repertoires were released in a freely available public database intended as a resource for research on the immune response to SARS-CoV-2. The samples were drawn from two sources: the first 160 participants of the ongoing ImmuneRACE study, and 1,254 subjects contributed by 6 global collaborators. Sample metadata almost always included a de-identified subject ID, COVID-19 status, age in years and sex. Where available, HLA class I and class II types were obtained from metadata supplied by the sample provider rather than from assay-based typing.

This clone was seen a few times. Its antigen is still unknown. No base quality values were provided; no much bigger clone lies one nucleotide off. The immunoSEQ Assay, a bias-controlled multiplex PCR, was used to amplify TCRbeta CDR3 regions from genomic DNA. Per the authors' processing: The number of nucleated cells in each sample was estimated by amplification of reference gene primers within the assay. To quantify the absolute abundance of each unique TCRbeta CDR3 rearrangement, sequence reads were collapsed and filtered. For each sample, productive Simpson clonality was calculated by taking the square root of Simpson's diversity index across productive rearrangements. Sourced from immuneACCESS, this table was stored by TCRdb with only in-frame sequences that have V and J called. A share of the clones is absent; for the studies checked, an unresolved V gene accounts for under half, and the remainder has no known explanation. The D gene and trimming were derived from the DNA, and the V and J assignments and clone size from that table. Here the sample has roughly 250,000 clones; under 85% occur a single time. The ten largest clones add up to roughly 0.94% of the sample.

General findings and caveats noted by the study authors: How much clinical and demographic metadata was included differed by source and by participant, and the metadata was provided uncurated.

Inclusive of the bounding cysteine and phenylalanine, the CDR3 is 14 residues long. This entry keeps only the CDR3 DNA: 42 bases, framed from base 1. Trimming costs V 6 bases and J 0 bases, and their ends lie 11 bases apart. CDR1 and CDR2 (MDHEN, SYDVKM) derive from the germline V gene. In Seattle, one collaborating source enrolled patients while the infection was active and tracked those patients longitudinally over the course of disease. Collaborating institutions collected whole blood in K2EDTA tubes following their own protocols. For TCRbeta analysis, collaborator samples were shipped as frozen whole blood, as isolated PBMCs, or as DNA extracted from either sample type.

The rearrangement joined TRBV28 to TRBJ1-2, with the D gene too uncertain to name. This clonotype was sampled from a human donor with COVID-19, enrolled during active disease. The donor label of this sample is uncertain. The source material was peripheral blood. The nucleotide sequence is given as TGTGCCAGCAGCACGGGATCTCCTAACTATGGCTACACCTTC. It encodes CASSTGSPNYGYTF.